What follows describes a single T cell receptor beta chain. V shed 5 bases, J shed 0 bases, and the junction held 5 bases outside the gene matches. Germline CDR1 and CDR2: SGHVS and FQNEAQ. The CDR3 is 15 residues long. The data are from a study of blood T cell repertoires in COVID-19. Patients at the Seattle site were enrolled during active infection and followed longitudinally. In the original analysis: Reference gene primer amplification in the assay estimated nucleated cell counts. Using immunoSEQ multiplex PCR, the repertoire was profiled, and TCRdb retains in-frame clones only, with some absent. The D gene and trimming were derived from the DNA, and the V and J assignments and clone size from that table. This sample has some 260,000 clones, with about 91% found just once.

The J gene is TRBJ2-3, the V gene TRBV7-8, with 7 bases aligning to TRBD2. Source material: peripheral blood. The sequence was obtained from a woman under 40 with COVID-19, enrolled during active disease. Here the CDR3 reads CASSLGLVSTDTQYF. The CDR3 nucleotides are TGTGCCAGCAGCCTTGGACTAGTAAGCACAGATACGCAGTATTTT.